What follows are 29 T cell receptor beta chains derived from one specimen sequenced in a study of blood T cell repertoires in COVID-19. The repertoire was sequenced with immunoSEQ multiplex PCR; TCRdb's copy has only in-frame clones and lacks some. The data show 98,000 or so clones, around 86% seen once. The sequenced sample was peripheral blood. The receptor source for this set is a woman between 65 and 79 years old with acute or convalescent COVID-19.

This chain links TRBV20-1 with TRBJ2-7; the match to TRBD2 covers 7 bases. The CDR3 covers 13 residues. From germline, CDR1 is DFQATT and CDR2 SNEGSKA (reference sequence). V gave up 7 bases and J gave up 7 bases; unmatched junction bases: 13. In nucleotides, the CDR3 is TGCAGTGGTCGTGAGACTAGCCCCAGGGAGCAGTACTTC. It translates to CSGRETSPREQYF.

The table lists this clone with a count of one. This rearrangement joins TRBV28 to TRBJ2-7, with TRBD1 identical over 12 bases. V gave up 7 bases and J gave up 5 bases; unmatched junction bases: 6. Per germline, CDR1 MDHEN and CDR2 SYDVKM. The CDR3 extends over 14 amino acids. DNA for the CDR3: TGTGCCAGCATCCCCGGGACAGGGGGCCACGAGCAGTACTTC. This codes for CASIPGTGGHEQYF.

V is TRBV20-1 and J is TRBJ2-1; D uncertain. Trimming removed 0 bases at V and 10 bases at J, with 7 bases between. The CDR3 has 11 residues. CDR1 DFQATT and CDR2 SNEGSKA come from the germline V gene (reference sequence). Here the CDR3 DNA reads TGCAGTGCTAGAGATATGAGGGAGCAGTTCTTC. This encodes CSARDMREQFF.

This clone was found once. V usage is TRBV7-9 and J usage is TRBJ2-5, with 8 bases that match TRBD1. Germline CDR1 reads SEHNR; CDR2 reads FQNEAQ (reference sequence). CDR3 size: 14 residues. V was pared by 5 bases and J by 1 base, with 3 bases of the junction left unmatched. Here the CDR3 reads CASSQQGGQETQYF. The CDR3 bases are TGTGCCAGCAGCCAACAGGGGGGCCAAGAGACCCAGTACTTC.

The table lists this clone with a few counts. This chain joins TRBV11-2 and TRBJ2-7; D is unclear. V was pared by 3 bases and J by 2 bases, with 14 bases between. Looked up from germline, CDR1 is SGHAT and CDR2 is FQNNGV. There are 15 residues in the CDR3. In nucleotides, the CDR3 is TGTGCCAGCAGCTTTATCTCCACAGAAACCTACGAGCAGTACTTC. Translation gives CASSFISTETYEQYF.

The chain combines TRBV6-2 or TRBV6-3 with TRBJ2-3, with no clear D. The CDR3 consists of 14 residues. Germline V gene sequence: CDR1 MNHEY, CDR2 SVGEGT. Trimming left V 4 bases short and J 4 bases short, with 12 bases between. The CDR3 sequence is CASSSPVYADTQYF. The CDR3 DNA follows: TGTGCCAGCAGTTCCCCCGTGTATGCAGATACGCAGTATTTT.

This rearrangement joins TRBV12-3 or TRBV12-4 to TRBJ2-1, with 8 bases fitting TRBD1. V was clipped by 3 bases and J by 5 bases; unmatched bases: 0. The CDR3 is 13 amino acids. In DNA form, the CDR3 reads TGTGCCAGCAGTTTGACAGGGGACAATGAGCAGTTCTTC. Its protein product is CASSLTGDNEQFF.

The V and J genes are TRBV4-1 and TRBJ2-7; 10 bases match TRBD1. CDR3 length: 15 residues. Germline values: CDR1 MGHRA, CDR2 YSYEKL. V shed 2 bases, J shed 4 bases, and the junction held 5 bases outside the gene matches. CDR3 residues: CASSQNWGQGYEQYF. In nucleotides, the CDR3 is TGCGCCAGCAGCCAAAATTGGGGACAGGGGTACGAGCAGTACTTC.

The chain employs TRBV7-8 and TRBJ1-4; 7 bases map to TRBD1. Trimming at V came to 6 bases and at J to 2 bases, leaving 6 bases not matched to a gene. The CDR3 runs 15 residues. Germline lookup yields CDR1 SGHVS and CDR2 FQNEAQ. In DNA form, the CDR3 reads TGTGCCAGCAGTGAACTACAGGGGACTAATGAAAAACTGTTTTTT. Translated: CASSELQGTNEKLFF.

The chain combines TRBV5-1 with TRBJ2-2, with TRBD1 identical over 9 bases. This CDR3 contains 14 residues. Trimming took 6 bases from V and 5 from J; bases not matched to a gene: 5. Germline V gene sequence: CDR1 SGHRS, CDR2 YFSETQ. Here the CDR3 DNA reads TGCGCCAGCAAGGGACAGGGTCTTACCGGGGAGCTGTTTTTT. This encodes CASKGQGLTGELFF.

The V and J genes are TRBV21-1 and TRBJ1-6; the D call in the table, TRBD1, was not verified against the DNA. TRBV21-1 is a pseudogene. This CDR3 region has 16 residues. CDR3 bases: TGTGCCAGCAGCAAAGGGGAAGGCAGGGGTAATTCACCCCTCCACTTT. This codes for CASSKGEGRGNSPLHF.

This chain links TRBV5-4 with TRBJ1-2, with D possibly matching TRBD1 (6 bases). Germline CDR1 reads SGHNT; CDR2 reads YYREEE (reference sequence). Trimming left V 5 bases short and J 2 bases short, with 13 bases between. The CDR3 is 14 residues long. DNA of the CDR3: TGTGCCAGCAGTTATGAACAGGGAAACTATGGCTACACCTTC. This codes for CASSYEQGNYGYTF.

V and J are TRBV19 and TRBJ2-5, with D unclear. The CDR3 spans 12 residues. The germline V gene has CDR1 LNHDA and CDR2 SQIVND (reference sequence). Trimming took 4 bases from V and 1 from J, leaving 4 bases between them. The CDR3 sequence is CASSTSQETQYF. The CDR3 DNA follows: TGTGCCAGTAGTACCTCCCAAGAGACCCAGTACTTC.

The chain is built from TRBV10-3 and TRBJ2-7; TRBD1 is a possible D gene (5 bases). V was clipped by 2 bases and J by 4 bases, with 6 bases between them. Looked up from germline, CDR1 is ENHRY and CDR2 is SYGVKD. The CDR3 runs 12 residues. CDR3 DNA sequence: TGTGCCATCAGTGAGAGGGGTTACGAGCAGTACTTC. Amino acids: CAISERGYEQYF.

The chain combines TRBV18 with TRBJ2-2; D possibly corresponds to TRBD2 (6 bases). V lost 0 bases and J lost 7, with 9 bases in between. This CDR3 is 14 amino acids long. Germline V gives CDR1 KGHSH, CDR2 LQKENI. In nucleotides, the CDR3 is TGTGCCAGCTCACCACCTCAGGGAGGCGGGGAGCTGTTTTTT. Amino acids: CASSPPQGGGELFF.

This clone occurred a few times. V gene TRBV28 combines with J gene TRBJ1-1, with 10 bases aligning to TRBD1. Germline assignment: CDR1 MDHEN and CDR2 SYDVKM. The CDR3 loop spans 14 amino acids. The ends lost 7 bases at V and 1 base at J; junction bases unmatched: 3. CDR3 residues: CASTGQGKNTEAFF. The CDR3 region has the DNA TGTGCCAGCACGGGACAGGGGAAGAACACTGAAGCTTTCTTT. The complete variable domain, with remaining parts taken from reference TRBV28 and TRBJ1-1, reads DVKVTQSSRYLVKRTGEKVFLECVQDMDHENMFWYRQDPGLGLRLIYFSYDVKMKEKGDIPEGYSVSREKKERFSLILESASTNQTSMYLCASTGQGKNTEAFFGQGTRLTVV.

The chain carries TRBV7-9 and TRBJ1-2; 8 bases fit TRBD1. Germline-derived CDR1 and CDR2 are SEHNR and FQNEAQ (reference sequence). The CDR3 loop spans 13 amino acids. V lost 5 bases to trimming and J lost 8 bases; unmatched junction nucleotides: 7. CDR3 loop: CASSHYGQGGYTF. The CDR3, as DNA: TGTGCCAGCAGCCACTACGGACAGGGAGGCTACACCTTC.

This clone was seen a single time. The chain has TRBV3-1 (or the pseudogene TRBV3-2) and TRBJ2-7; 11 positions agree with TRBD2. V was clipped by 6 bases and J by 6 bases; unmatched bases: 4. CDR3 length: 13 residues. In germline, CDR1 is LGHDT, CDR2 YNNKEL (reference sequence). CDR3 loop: CASRRGTSGEQYF. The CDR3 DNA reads TGTGCCAGCAGACGGGGGACTAGCGGCGAGCAGTACTTC.

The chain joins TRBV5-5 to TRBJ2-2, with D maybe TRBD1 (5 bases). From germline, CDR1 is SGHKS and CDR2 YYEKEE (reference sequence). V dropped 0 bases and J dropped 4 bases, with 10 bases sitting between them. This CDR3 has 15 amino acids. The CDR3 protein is CASSLVVGPTGELFF. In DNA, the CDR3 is TGTGCCAGCAGCTTGGTGGTGGGGCCCACCGGGGAGCTGTTTTTT.

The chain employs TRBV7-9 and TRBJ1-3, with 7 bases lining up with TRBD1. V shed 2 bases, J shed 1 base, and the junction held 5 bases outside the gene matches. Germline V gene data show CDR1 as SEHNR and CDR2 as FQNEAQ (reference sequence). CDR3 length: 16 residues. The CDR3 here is CASSLLGGRSGNTIYF. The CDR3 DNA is TGTGCCAGCAGCTTATTAGGGGGCAGGTCTGGAAACACCATATATTTT.

The CDR3 DNA reads as TGTGCCAGCAGCTTAGCGGCGACAGGGGTCTCCTACGAGCAGTACTTC. Protein product: CASSLAATGVSYEQYF. The chain has TRBV11-1 and TRBJ2-7; 8 nucleotides line up with TRBD1. V shed 0 bases and J 0 bases; nucleotides not matched to a gene: 4. Germline V CDR1 and CDR2: SGHAT, FQDESV (reference sequence). This CDR3 is built from 16 residues. Complete variable domain (other parts from reference TRBV11-1 and TRBJ2-7): EAEVAQSPRYKITEKSQAVAFWCDPISGHATLYWYRQILGQGPELLVQFQDESVVDDSQLPKDRFSAERLKGVDSTLKIQPAELGDSAMYLCASSLAATGVSYEQYFGPGTRLTVT.

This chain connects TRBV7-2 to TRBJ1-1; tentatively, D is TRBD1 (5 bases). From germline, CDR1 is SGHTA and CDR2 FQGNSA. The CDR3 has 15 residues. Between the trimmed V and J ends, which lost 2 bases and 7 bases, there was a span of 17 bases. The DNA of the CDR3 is TGTGCCAGCAGCTTATTTGTAGGGGTGGGATTTGAAGCTTTCTTT. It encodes CASSLFVGVGFEAFF.

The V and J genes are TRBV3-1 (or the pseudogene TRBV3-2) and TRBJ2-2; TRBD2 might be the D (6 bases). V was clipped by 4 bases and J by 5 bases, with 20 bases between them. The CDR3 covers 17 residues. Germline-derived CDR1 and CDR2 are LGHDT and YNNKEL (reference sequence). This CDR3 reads CASSLRPRSGWTGELFF. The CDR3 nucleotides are TGTGCCAGCAGCCTCAGACCGCGGAGCGGGTGGACCGGGGAGCTGTTTTTT.

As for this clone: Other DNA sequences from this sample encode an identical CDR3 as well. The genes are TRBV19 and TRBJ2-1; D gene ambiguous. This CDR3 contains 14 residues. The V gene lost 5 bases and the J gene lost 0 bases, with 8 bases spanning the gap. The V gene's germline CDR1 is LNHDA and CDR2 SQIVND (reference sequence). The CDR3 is CASSLHSSYNEQFF. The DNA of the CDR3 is TGTGCCAGTAGTCTCCACAGCTCCTACAATGAGCAGTTCTTC. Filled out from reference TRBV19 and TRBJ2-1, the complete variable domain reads DGGITQSPKYLFRKEGQNVTLSCEQNLNHDAMYWYRQDPGQGLRLIYYSQIVNDFQKGDIAEGYSVSREKKESFPLTVTSAQKNPTAFYLCASSLHSSYNEQFFGPGTRLTVL.

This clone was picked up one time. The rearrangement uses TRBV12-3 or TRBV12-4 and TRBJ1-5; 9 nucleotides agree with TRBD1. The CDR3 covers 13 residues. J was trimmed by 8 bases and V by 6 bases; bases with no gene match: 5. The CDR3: CASRPTGGEPQHF. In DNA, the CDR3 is TGTGCCAGCAGACCTACAGGGGGCGAGCCCCAGCATTTT.

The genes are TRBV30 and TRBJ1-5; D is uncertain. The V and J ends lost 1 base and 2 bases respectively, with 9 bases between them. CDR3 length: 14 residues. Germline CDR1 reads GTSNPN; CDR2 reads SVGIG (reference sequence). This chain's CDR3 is CAWSAGLGNQPQHF. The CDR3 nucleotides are TGTGCCTGGAGTGCGGGTCTTGGCAATCAGCCCCAGCATTTT.

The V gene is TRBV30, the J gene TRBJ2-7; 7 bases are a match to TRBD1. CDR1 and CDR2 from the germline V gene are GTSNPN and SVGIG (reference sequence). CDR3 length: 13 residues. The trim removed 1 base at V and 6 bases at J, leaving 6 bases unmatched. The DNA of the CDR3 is TGTGCCTGGAGTGGACAGGGTTTTAGCGAGCAGTACTTC. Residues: CAWSGQGFSEQYF.

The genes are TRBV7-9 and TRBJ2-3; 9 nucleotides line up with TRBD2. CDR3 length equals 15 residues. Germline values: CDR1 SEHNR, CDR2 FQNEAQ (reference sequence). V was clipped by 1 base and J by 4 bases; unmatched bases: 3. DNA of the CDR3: TGTGCCAGCAGCTTAGGCGGGGGGGCGGCAGATACGCAGTATTTT. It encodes CASSLGGGAADTQYF.

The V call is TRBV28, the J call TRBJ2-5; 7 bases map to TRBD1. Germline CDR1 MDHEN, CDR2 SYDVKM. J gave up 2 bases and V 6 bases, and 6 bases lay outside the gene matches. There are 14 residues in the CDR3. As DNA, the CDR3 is TGTGCCAGCAGGAATGACAGGGCGCAAGAGACCCAGTACTTC. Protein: CASRNDRAQETQYF.